This paragraph reports one TCR beta chain. This clone appeared a single time. Its antigen remains unidentified. The input lacks base qualities; no much larger clone sits a single base away. Including the terminal cysteine and phenylalanine, the CDR3 comprises 15 residues. Just the 45-base CDR3 DNA is kept, in frame starting at base 1. Per the germline V gene, MNHEY is the CDR1 and SVGAGI is the CDR2. V loses 0 bases, J loses 2 bases, and the germline ends lie 10 bases apart. Participants in the prospective study were enrolled through a virtual design, were aged roughly 18 to 90 years, and lived in 24 United States geographic areas. Cohort assignment in the prospective study relied on participant-reported clinical history from a screening survey and a study questionnaire. Exposed participants had been in contact with someone with a PCR-confirmed or clinician-diagnosed COVID-19 case within 2 weeks of study entry. Each participant in the prospective study had whole blood, serum and a nasopharyngeal or oropharyngeal swab collected by mobile phlebotomists. Participants in the prospective study had the option to provide additional blood draws and questionnaires over a roughly 2-month period. Before DNA extraction, prospective study blood samples were shipped either frozen or at room temperature.

The data belong to a study of blood T cell repertoires in COVID-19 (dated by TCRdb to 2020 to 2022). Regarding the study in general: The collaborator samples originated in the United States, Italy and Spain and spanned the acute and convalescent phases of COVID-19. Nearly every sample came with metadata listing a de-identified subject ID, COVID-19 status, age in years and sex. The repertoires were released in a freely available public database intended as a resource for research on the immune response to SARS-CoV-2. Samples came from the ongoing ImmuneRACE study (first 160 participants) plus 1,254 subjects from 6 global collaborators. The material from the prospective study consisted of cDNA or gDNA derived from T cells, B-cell-depleted T cells, or PBMCs. Subjects who had been exposed to COVID-19, were actively infected with it, or had recovered from it provided the deeply sampled blood TCRbeta repertoires that made up the dataset. Where available, HLA class I and class II types were taken from metadata supplied by the sample provider and were not determined by assay-based typing.

The immunoSEQ Assay, a bias-controlled multiplex PCR, was used to amplify TCRbeta CDR3 regions from genomic DNA. As for the authors' bioinformatics: The number of nucleated cells in each sample was estimated by amplification of reference gene primers within the assay. To quantify the absolute abundance of each unique TCRbeta CDR3 rearrangement, sequence reads were collapsed and filtered. For each sample, productive Simpson clonality was calculated as the square root of Simpson's diversity index over productive rearrangements. TCRdb re-hosts the immuneACCESS table, in-frame sequences only. Its copies lack some clones; in the studies checked, an unresolved V gene accounts for under half of them, and the cause for the rest is not known. V and J calls and clone size follow that table, whereas D and trimming were derived from the DNA. This sample lists approximately 380,000 clones; approximately 90% were detected once. Together, the top ten hold about 0.86% of the sample.

Overall study outcomes, separate from this receptor: Clinical and demographic metadata were provided uncurated, with the amount varying by source and participant.

This TCR was recovered from a woman aged 40 to 49 who had been exposed to COVID-19. The receptor chain draws on TRBV6-5 and TRBJ1-2; TRBD1 is possibly the D segment (5 matching bases). The sequenced material came from PBMCs or T cells enriched from blood (not recorded which). The CDR3 loop reads CASSYSAGRNYGYTF. The DNA is as follows: TGTGCCAGCAGTTACTCGGCAGGGCGGAACTATGGCTACACCTTC.